This is a list of T cell receptor beta chains from one sample in a study of vaccination and CD4 T cells after COVID-19. TCRdb used MiXCR to reprocess the PCR reads, holding one entry per CDR3 protein. The sample lists roughly 24,000 distinct CDR3 sequences, roughly 40% seen once, with approximately 10% in the top ten. These receptors have no known antigen. Sequenced material: CD4+ T cells from blood, cultured in vitro. Every receptor here comes from a human donor who had recovered from COVID-19. Each CDR3 is given with its conserved first and last residue. D genes are given only for firm matches. Some rows have no size entry. The others give once, few or many, or a class for an expanded clone.

abundance	d_gene	v_gene	j_gene	CDR3aa	CDR3nt
few	TRBD1	TRBV6-5	TRBJ1-3	CASSLRQGGNTIYF	TGTGCCAGCAGTTTACGACAGGGGGGAAACACCATATATTTT
.	.	TRBV5-4	TRBJ2-4	CASSVGDLKNIQYF	TGTGCCAGCAGCGTGGGGGACCTAAAAAACATTCAGTACTTC
few	.	TRBV6-1	TRBJ1-5	CASSEAGGGQPQHF	TGTGCCAGCAGTGAAGCGGGGGGGGGGCAGCCCCAGCATTTT
.	TRBD2	TRBV5-1	TRBJ2-3	CASTPGGADARATQYF	TGCGCCAGCACCCCGGGGGGGGCCGACGCTCGGGCTACGCAGTATTTT
medium-sized	TRBD2	TRBV6-2/TRBV6-3	TRBJ2-3	CASRSTSGGEYF	TGTGCCAGCAGATCAACTAGCGGGGGGGAGTATTTT
.	TRBD1	TRBV6-2/TRBV6-3	TRBJ2-5	CASSPGQGRGETQYF	TGTGCCAGCAGCCCCGGACAGGGGAGGGGAGAGACCCAGTACTTC
.	.	TRBV20-1	TRBJ2-1	CSASLVGSARPLSYNEQFF	TGCAGTGCTAGTCTAGTCGGGAGTGCCAGACCACTCTCCTACAATGAGCAGTTCTTC
.	TRBD2	TRBV29-1	TRBJ2-3	CSVGGTSGKTLTDTQYF	TGCAGCGTTGGGGGGACTAGCGGGAAAACCCTCACAGATACGCAGTATTTT
once	.	TRBV6-5	TRBJ2-5	CASSYSEVSETQYF	TGTGCCAGCAGTTACTCGGAGGTTTCGGAGACCCAGTACTTC
once	.	TRBV11-2	TRBJ2-3	CASSSGDTQYF	TGTGCCAGCAGCTCGGGAGATACGCAGTATTTT
.	.	TRBV7-2	TRBJ2-5	CASSPKAGAKGETQYF	TGTGCCAGCAGCCCGAAGGCAGGGGCAAAAGGAGAGACCCAGTACTTC
.	TRBD2	TRBV20-1	TRBJ2-7	CSAPSGRSYEQYF	TGCAGTGCCCCTAGCGGGAGGTCCTACGAGCAGTACTTC
medium-sized	TRBD1	TRBV10-3	TRBJ2-7	CAISESRTGGYEQYF	TGTGCCATCAGTGAGTCGCGGACAGGGGGCTACGAGCAGTACTTC
.	TRBD2	TRBV10-1	TRBJ2-7	CASSEARGGRGGEQYF	TGCGCCAGCAGTGAAGCTCGGGGGGGCAGAGGAGGCGAGCAGTACTTC
.	.	TRBV7-6	TRBJ1-4	CASSPGRINEKLFF	TGTGCCAGCAGTCCCGGGCGTATTAATGAAAAACTGTTTTTT
.	.	TRBV20-1	TRBJ2-7	CSARDIGRNYEQYF	TGCAGTGCTAGAGATATCGGCAGGAACTACGAGCAGTACTTC
.	.	TRBV7-9	TRBJ1-3	CAVGNTIYF	TGTGCCGTTGGAAACACCATATATTTT
few	.	TRBV30	TRBJ1-2	CAWSAPGGAIYGYTF	TGTGCCTGGAGTGCCCCCGGCGGGGCCATCTATGGCTACACCTTC
few	TRBD1	TRBV20-1	TRBJ2-1	CSAPGQGATEKGQFF	TGCAGTGCTCCGGGACAGGGGGCTACAGAGAAGGGGCAGTTCTTC
.	.	TRBV19	TRBJ2-1	CASSSAPGVNEQFF	TGTGCCAGTAGTTCAGCACCGGGGGTCAATGAGCAGTTCTTC
few	TRBD1	TRBV19	TRBJ1-5	CATTAAGGFQPQHF	TGTGCCACAACGGCCGCAGGGGGCTTTCAGCCCCAGCATTTT
once	.	TRBV19	TRBJ2-3	CASSGRYADTQYF	TGTGCCAGTAGTGGAAGGTACGCAGATACGCAGTATTTT
.	.	TRBV5-1	TRBJ2-2	CASSLAGVSNTGELFF	TGCGCCAGCAGCTTGGCCGGTGTATCGAACACCGGGGAGCTGTTTTTT
.	.	TRBV20-1	TRBJ2-7	CSATVRGEGYEQYF	TGCAGTGCCACGGTTCGGGGTGAGGGCTACGAGCAGTACTTC
few	.	TRBV2	TRBJ1-2	CASSEQGDYGYTF	TGTGCCAGCAGCGAACAGGGAGACTATGGCTACACCTTC
.	.	TRBV28	TRBJ1-1	CASSLRHREAFF	TGTGCCAGCAGTTTACGCCACCGTGAAGCTTTCTTT
.	.	TRBV19	TRBJ1-6	CASSMEGYNSPLHF	TGTGCCAGTAGTATGGAAGGCTATAATTCACCCCTCCACTTT
.	.	TRBV20-1	TRBJ1-1	CSARLNGPMNTEAFF	TGCAGTGCTAGATTGAACGGTCCCATGAACACTGAAGCTTTCTTT
few	.	TRBV15	TRBJ2-3	CATSRDAGTTNPTDTQYF	TGTGCCACCAGCAGGGACGCCGGGACCACGAATCCCACAGATACGCAGTATTTT
.	TRBD2	TRBV20-1	TRBJ2-2	CSARDLSSGSTGELFF	TGCAGTGCTAGAGATTTAAGTAGCGGGAGTACCGGGGAGCTGTTTTTT
few	.	TRBV21-1	TRBJ2-3	CASSKRRDTQYF	TGTGCCAGCAGCAAAAGGAGGGATACGCAGTATTTT
few	TRBD1	TRBV5-8	TRBJ2-7	CASSYGTGTYGQYF	TGTGCCAGCAGTTACGGGACAGGGACCTACGGGCAGTACTTC
.	TRBD1	TRBV20-1	TRBJ1-2	CSAREGTGVGYTF	TGCAGTGCTAGAGAAGGGACAGGGGTCGGCTACACCTTC
few	.	TRBV19	TRBJ1-5	CASSMLGLQPQHF	TGTGCCAGTAGTATGTTAGGGCTTCAGCCCCAGCATTTT
.	TRBD1	TRBV20-1	TRBJ2-3	CGVKDRASTDTQYF	TGCGGTGTCAAGGACAGGGCAAGCACAGATACGCAGTATTTT
few	.	TRBV12-3/TRBV12-4	TRBJ1-1	CASSLQGWGNTEAFF	TGTGCCAGCAGTTTACAGGGGTGGGGGAACACTGAAGCTTTCTTT
few	TRBD1	TRBV5-1	TRBJ1-5	CASSLAGTGKDQPQHF	TGCGCCAGCAGCTTGGCGGGGACAGGGAAGGATCAGCCCCAGCATTTT
.	.	TRBV6-5	TRBJ2-2	CASSYSVTGELFF	TGTGCCAGCAGTTACTCGGTCACCGGGGAGCTGTTTTTT
.	.	TRBV30	TRBJ1-6	CAWTLSGGFGSPLHF	TGTGCCTGGACCCTTTCCGGGGGGTTCGGTTCACCCCTCCACTTT
once	TRBD1	TRBV11-2	TRBJ2-7	CASSCDRVLSYEQYF	TGTGCCAGCAGCTGTGACAGGGTATTGTCCTACGAGCAGTACTTC
.	.	TRBV12-3/TRBV12-4	TRBJ2-2	CASSLSPTTTGELFF	TGTGCCAGCAGTTTGAGCCCGACTACCACCGGGGAGCTGTTTTTT
few	.	TRBV6-5	TRBJ2-3	CASSYVQRYGERIDTQYF	TGTGCCAGCAGTTATGTTCAAAGGTATGGGGAAAGGATAGATACGCAGTATTTT
few	.	TRBV4-2	TRBJ2-3	CASSQAGGLARTDTQYF	TGTGCCAGCAGCCAAGCGGGCGGTCTAGCGCGTACAGATACGCAGTATTTT
few	.	TRBV12-3/TRBV12-4	TRBJ1-2	CASSPEDYGYTF	TGTGCCAGCAGTCCAGAGGACTATGGCTACACCTTC
.	TRBD1	TRBV27	TRBJ2-7	CASSLGQGASYEQYF	TGTGCCAGCAGTTTGGGTCAGGGGGCATCCTACGAGCAGTACTTC
.	TRBD2	TRBV28	TRBJ2-3	CASSVGTSGGRTDTQYF	TGTGCCAGCAGTGTCGGGACTAGCGGAGGCCGCACAGATACGCAGTATTTT
.	.	TRBV18	TRBJ2-7	CASSPPSSYEQYF	TGTGCCAGCTCACCACCCAGCTCCTACGAGCAGTACTTC
.	TRBD1	TRBV10-3	TRBJ1-5	CAISGGTEGQPQHF	TGTGCCATCAGTGGGGGGACAGAGGGGCAGCCCCAGCATTTT
few	.	TRBV20-1	TRBJ2-3	CSAVQGETDTQYF	TGCAGTGCAGTGCAGGGCGAAACAGATACGCAGTATTTT
.	.	TRBV4-3	TRBJ2-1	CASSQETGYLYNEQFF	TGCGCCAGCAGCCAAGAGACGGGATACCTATACAATGAGCAGTTCTTC
few	.	TRBV6-5	TRBJ1-5	CASSYHRLEYSNQPQHF	TGTGCCAGCAGTTACCACAGGTTGGAATATAGCAATCAGCCCCAGCATTTT
once	.	TRBV5-1	TRBJ2-3	CASTDTQYF	TGCGCCAGCACAGATACGCAGTATTTT
few	.	TRBV6-1	TRBJ2-3	CATGGGQRTDTQYF	TGTGCCACTGGGGGTGGACAGCGCACAGATACGCAGTATTTT
.	.	TRBV7-9	TRBJ1-6	CASSGSVNSPLHF	TGTGCCAGCAGCGGGTCCGTTAATTCACCCCTCCACTTT
.	.	TRBV5-1	TRBJ1-2	CASSLEAVLNYGYTF	TGCGCCAGCAGCCTGGAGGCGGTCCTTAACTATGGCTACACCTTC
.	.	TRBV12-3/TRBV12-4	TRBJ1-1	CASTLGQNTEAFF	TGTGCCAGCACATTGGGACAGAACACTGAAGCTTTCTTT
.	.	TRBV15	TRBJ2-2	CATSGRVLGAGELFF	TGTGCCACCAGCGGCAGGGTCCTGGGGGCCGGGGAGCTGTTTTTT
.	.	TRBV19	TRBJ1-4	CASSIPQGKLFF	TGTGCCAGTAGTATACCTCAGGGAAAACTGTTTTTT
few	.	TRBV6-1	TRBJ2-3	CASSERWGIPDTQYF	TGTGCCAGCAGTGAAAGGTGGGGGATCCCAGATACGCAGTATTTT